The text below deals with one T cell receptor beta chain. Its antigen remains unidentified. A junction boundary mismatches the germline segment, possibly from a read error. Time point defined: 2015-2016 season, 7 days after influenza vaccination. Excluded were substance abuse, HIV/AIDS, active cancer, immunomodulatory drugs and active illness. Germline CDR1 and CDR2: DFQATT and SNEGSKA (reference sequence). The CDR3 length is 11 residues. The sample is drawn from a study of follicular helper T cells after annual influenza vaccination. As for the study in general: Days 0, 7 and 28 post-vaccination were the blood draw times. Some donors were sampled over the 2013-2014, 2014-2015 and 2015-2016 vaccinations. Findings of the study overall: Change in circulating plasmablasts correlated with ICOS+CD38+ cTfh clonality change.

Only in-frame clones appear in the TCRdb table, and some are missing; sequencing was by immunoSEQ multiplex PCR. The data show more than 1,200 clones, around two thirds seen once. This rearrangement joins TRBV20-1 to TRBJ2-2; D may be TRBD2 (6 bases). Specimen: CXCR5+ CD38+ circulating T follicular helper cells from blood, collected 7 days after influenza vaccination. As to subset: circulating Tfh, non-naive CD4+CXCR5+PD-1+ (ICOS+CD38+ or ICOS-CD38-). This receptor was identified in an adult who received the influenza vaccine. In nucleotides, the CDR3 is TGCAGTGCTAGAGGAAGGCGGGGAGCTGTTTTT. Its translation: CSARGRRGAVF.